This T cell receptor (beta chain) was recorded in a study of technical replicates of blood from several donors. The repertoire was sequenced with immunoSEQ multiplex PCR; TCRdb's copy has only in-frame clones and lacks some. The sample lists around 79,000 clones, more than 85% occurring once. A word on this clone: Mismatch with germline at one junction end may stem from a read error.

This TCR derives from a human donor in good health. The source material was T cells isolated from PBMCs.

The CDR3 coding sequence is TGTGCCAGCAGTAGGGACTCCGGGAGCTACTACGAGCAGTACTTC. It yields the protein CASSRDSGSYYEQYF. The rearrangement links TRBV19 to TRBJ2-7; a weak D match, TRBD2 (6 bases). Germline V lookup: CDR1 LNHDA, CDR2 SQIVND (reference sequence). The length of the CDR3 is 15 residues. Combining the CDR3 with reference TRBV19 and TRBJ2-7 gives the whole variable domain DGGITQSPKYLFRKEGQNVTLSCEQNLNHDAMYWYRQDPGQGLRLIYYSQIVNDFQKGDIAEGYSVSREKKESFPLTVTSAQKNPTAFYLCASSRDSGSYYEQYFGPGTRLTVT.